This T cell receptor (beta chain) was captured by sequencing in a study of control samples from healthy donors and cancer patients. CDR1 and CDR2 (germline): SGHDT, YYEEEE. The CDR3 extends over 17 amino acids. V shed 5 bases and J shed 0 bases, with 15 bases lying between them. Sequenced by immunoSEQ multiplex PCR; TCRdb stores in-frame clones only, minus some. In the table there are roughly 94,000 clones, about 88% of which are singletons. This sequence originates from a man aged 65 to 85 with lung cancer. Sequences were obtained from PBMCs. This chain connects TRBV5-6 to TRBJ1-6; D is uncertain. CDR3: CASRPERGFSYNSPLHF. CDR3 nucleotide sequence: TGTGCCAGCAGACCAGAACGCGGGTTCTCCTATAATTCACCCCTCCACTTT.